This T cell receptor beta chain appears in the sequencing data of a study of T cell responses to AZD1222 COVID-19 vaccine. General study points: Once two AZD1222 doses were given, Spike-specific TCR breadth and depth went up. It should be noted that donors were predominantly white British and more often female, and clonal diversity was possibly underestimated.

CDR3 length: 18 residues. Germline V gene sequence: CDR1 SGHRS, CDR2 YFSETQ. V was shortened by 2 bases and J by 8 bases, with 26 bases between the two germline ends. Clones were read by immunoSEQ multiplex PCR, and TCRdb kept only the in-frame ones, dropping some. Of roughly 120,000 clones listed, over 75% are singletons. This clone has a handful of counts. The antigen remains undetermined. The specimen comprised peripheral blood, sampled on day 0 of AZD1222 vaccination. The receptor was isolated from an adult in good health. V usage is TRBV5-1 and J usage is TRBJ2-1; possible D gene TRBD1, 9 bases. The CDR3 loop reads CASSFTRRGQGAGDEQFF. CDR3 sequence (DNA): TGCGCCAGCAGCTTTACTAGACGGGGACAGGGAGCGGGAGATGAGCAGTTCTTC.